The 25 T cell receptor beta chains listed next were all sequenced from one sample in a study of blood T cells in healthy people across ages. A sample-barcoded 5' primer and a J-beta primer mix were used in a second PCR of roughly 7 to 11 cycles. TCRdb independently ran MiXCR on the 5' RACE reads; one entry per CDR3 protein. The profile shows 1.5 million to 2 million distinct CDR3 sequences, about 39% of them singletons. Sequencing was carried out using blood. These receptors were collected from a human donor in good health.

This clonotype was seen only a few times. The V call is TRBV15, the J call TRBJ2-3, with 7 nucleotides matching TRBD1. The CDR3 totals 15 residues. The germline gives CDR1 LNHNV, CDR2 YYDKDF (reference sequence). V lost 3 bases and J lost 0; bases outside the gene matches: 3. The CDR3, as DNA: TGTGCCACCAGCAGTGGGGACAGAAGCACAGATACGCAGTATTTT. Residues: CATSSGDRSTDTQYF.

J is TRBJ2-7 and V is TRBV6-5, with 8 bases matching TRBD2. Germline values: CDR1 MNHEY, CDR2 SVGAGI. This CDR3 is built from 14 residues. V lost 8 bases and J lost 7; bases outside the gene matches: 13. This CDR3 is CASVSGGQWGEQYF. Here the CDR3 DNA reads TGTGCCAGCGTAAGCGGGGGACAATGGGGAGAGCAGTACTTC.

V gene TRBV6-1 combines with J gene TRBJ2-7; 9 bases match TRBD1. V was clipped by 2 bases and J by 2 bases; unmatched bases: 4. The CDR3 runs to 15 residues. CDR1 MNHNS and CDR2 SASEGT come from the germline V gene. Here the CDR3 reads CASSEWGTGTYEQYF. The CDR3 bases are TGTGCCAGCAGTGAATGGGGGACAGGGACCTACGAGCAGTACTTC.

This clonotype was detected a few times. The rearrangement joins TRBV28 to TRBJ2-7; a weak D match, TRBD2 (5 bases). The CDR3 has 13 amino acids. V was pared by 6 bases and J by 4 bases, with 13 bases between. Germline lookup yields CDR1 MDHEN and CDR2 SYDVKM. CDR3 residues: CASSHPGKYEQYF. The CDR3 DNA reads TGTGCCAGCAGCCACCCGGGAAAATACGAGCAGTACTTC. The full variable domain, its missing parts supplied by reference TRBV28 and TRBJ2-7, is DVKVTQSSRYLVKRTGEKVFLECVQDMDHENMFWYRQDPGLGLRLIYFSYDVKMKEKGDIPEGYSVSREKKERFSLILESASTNQTSMYLCASSHPGKYEQYFGPGTRLTVT.

V gene TRBV12-3 or TRBV12-4 combines with J gene TRBJ1-4; D gene ambiguous. Trimming pared 3 bases from V and 0 bases from J, leaving 11 bases between. The CDR3 is 16 amino acids. This CDR3 is CASSFEATPTNEKLFF. The CDR3 nucleotides read TGTGCCAGCAGTTTTGAGGCAACTCCAACTAATGAAAAACTGTTTTTT.

The count of this clonotype is one. The chain uses TRBV5-1 and TRBJ2-7, with 8 bases matching TRBD1. With 4 bases clipped from V and 1 base from J, the junction kept 13 bases outside the gene matches. The CDR3 length is 17 residues. CDR1 is SGHRS and CDR2 is YFSETQ in the germline V gene. In nucleotides, the CDR3 is TGCGCCAGCAGCCTCCGCTCGACAGGGGATTTGTCCTACGAGCAGTACTTC. It is translated as CASSLRSTGDLSYEQYF.

The rearrangement joins TRBV7-2 to TRBJ1-4; no clear D. The V end lost 6 bases, the J end lost 3 bases, and 5 bases lay between the germline ends. CDR3 length equals 12 residues. Germline CDR1 is SGHTA and CDR2 is FQGNSA. The CDR3 spells CASRPSNEKLFF. Here the CDR3 DNA reads TGTGCCAGCAGACCCTCTAATGAAAAACTGTTTTTT. Complete variable domain (other parts from reference TRBV7-2 and TRBJ1-4): GAGVSQSPSNKVTEKGKDVELRCDPISGHTALYWYRQSLGQGLEFLIYFQGNSAPDKSGLPSDRFSAERTGGSVSTLTIQRTQQEDSAVYLCASRPSNEKLFFGSGTQLSVL.

V is TRBV28 and J is TRBJ1-5; D is perhaps TRBD1 (6 bases). Germline loops: CDR1 MDHEN, CDR2 SYDVKM. V gave up 8 bases and J gave up 4 bases, with 18 bases separating them. The CDR3 runs to 15 residues. The CDR3 DNA sequence: TGTGCCAGCTATTCCGGAGACAGGAATAATCAGCCCCAGCATTTT. It encodes CASYSGDRNNQPQHF.

The chain carries TRBV3-1 and TRBJ1-1; the D is unclear. CDR3 length: 13 residues. CDR1 and CDR2 (germline): LGHDT, YNNKEL (reference sequence). V lost 3 bases, J lost 0 bases, and 5 bases lay in between. The CDR3 DNA sequence: TGTGCCAGCAGCCATCGTCTGAACACTGAAGCTTTCTTT. It yields the protein CASSHRLNTEAFF.

This clonotype was detected ten times or more. The chain uses TRBV11-2 and TRBJ2-1; TRBD2 agrees at 9 bases. Unmatched junction bases numbered 4, after V lost 3 bases and J lost 7 bases. The CDR3 covers 14 residues. The germline V gene encodes CDR1 SGHAT and CDR2 FQNNGV. The CDR3 DNA sequence: TGTGCCAGCAGCTTGTCTAGCGGGGTGAATGAGCAGTTCTTC. Translated, it gives CASSLSSGVNEQFF.

The V gene is TRBV6-5, the J gene TRBJ2-3; no clear D gene. The CDR3 extends over 15 amino acids. V gave up 5 bases and J gave up 4 bases, with 16 bases separating them. Germline V lookup: CDR1 MNHEY, CDR2 SVGAGI. For the CDR3, the DNA is TGTGCCAGCAGTACGGACCTATTTACCCCAGATACGCAGTATTTT. Protein: CASSTDLFTPDTQYF.

The table lists this clonotype with a few counts. This rearrangement joins TRBV29-1 to TRBJ2-7, with 7 bases lining up with TRBD1. V lost 7 bases to trimming and J lost 5 bases; unmatched junction nucleotides: 8. The CDR3 has 12 residues. Per the germline V gene, CDR1 is SQVTM and CDR2 is ANQGSEA. For the CDR3, the DNA is TGCAGCGCGACAGGGAATAGGGACGAGCAGTACTTC. Translated, it gives CSATGNRDEQYF.

Concerning this clonotype: The junction differs from germline at one of its ends, possibly a read error. J is TRBJ2-5 and V is TRBV7-2; 7 bases are a match to TRBD1. The J call may be faulty, since TRBJ2-7 better matches the DNA end. Germline loops: CDR1 SGHTA, CDR2 FQGNSA. The CDR3 sequence is 13 residues long. The CDR3 here is CAGSSTGFDEQYF. CDR3 bases: TGTGCCGGCAGCTCGACAGGGTTTGACGAGCAGTACTTC.

The rearrangement links TRBV7-9 to TRBJ1-4; D not certain. CDR1 SEHNR and CDR2 FQNEAQ come from the germline V gene (reference sequence). This CDR3 is built from 11 residues. Trimming removed 6 bases from V and 6 bases from J, with 5 bases in between. The CDR3 DNA sequence: TGTGCCAGCAGAGAGGATGAAAAACTGTTTTTT. Protein: CASREDEKLFF.

CDR3 residues: CSARSLGQGSFRSYNEQFF. In DNA form, the CDR3 reads TGCAGTGCTAGATCCCTCGGGCAGGGGTCTTTTAGGTCCTACAATGAGCAGTTCTTC. The chain uses TRBV20-1 and TRBJ2-1; weak D call: TRBD1 (6 bases). The germline CDR1 and CDR2 sequences are DFQATT and SNEGSKA (reference sequence). The CDR3 covers 19 residues. V lost 2 bases and J lost 1, with 24 bases in between.

This clonotype has a handful of counts. The chain combines TRBV5-1 with TRBJ2-1, with 11 positions matching TRBD1. The J segment lost 6 bases and the V segment lost 1 base, leaving 9 bases of the junction unmatched. The CDR3 is made up of 17 amino acids. CDR1 is SGHRS, CDR2 YFSETQ, per germline. CDR3 sequence: CASSLRGYGTGGNEQFF. The CDR3 nucleotides read TGCGCCAGCAGCTTGCGGGGGTACGGGACAGGGGGCAATGAGCAGTTCTTC.

This clonotype has more than one count but fewer than ten. At one end, the junction sequence differs from germline, possibly due to a read error. CDR3: CASSYRDRADEQYF. The CDR3 region has the DNA TGTGCCAGTAGCTACCGGGACAGGGCCGACGAGCAGTACTTC. The V gene is TRBV7-8, the J gene TRBJ2-4, with 9 bases matching TRBD1. The DNA end is more similar to TRBJ2-7, so the J call may be wrong. The CDR3 spans 14 residues. The V gene's germline CDR1 is SGHVS and CDR2 FQNEAQ.

This sequence joins TRBV20-1 and TRBJ2-1; TRBD2 aligns across 13 bases. Germline lookup yields CDR1 DFQATT and CDR2 SNEGSKA (reference sequence). V dropped 2 bases and J dropped 1; count of bases not matched to a gene: 11. This CDR3 spans 19 amino acids. CDR3 nucleotide sequence: TGCAGTGCTAGACTACTGGGACTAGCGGGGAGATTATCCTACAATGAGCAGTTCTTC. This sequence encodes CSARLLGLAGRLSYNEQFF.

The V gene is TRBV20-1, the J gene TRBJ2-3; D gene unclear. This CDR3 has 12 residues. Germline V gives CDR1 DFQATT, CDR2 SNEGSKA (reference sequence). Trimming shortened V by 5 bases and J by 4 bases, and 10 bases separated the two germline ends. This CDR3 is CSARVLSDTQYF. The CDR3 nucleotides read TGCAGTGCTCGCGTCTTATCAGATACGCAGTATTTT.

In its sample, this clonotype was seen many times. This chain links TRBV12-3 or TRBV12-4 with TRBJ2-5; D perhaps matches TRBD1 (5 bases). Trimming removed 3 bases from V and 11 bases from J, with 16 bases in between. The CDR3 spans 13 residues. The CDR3 sequence: CASSFPQDKEQYF. DNA of the CDR3: TGTGCCAGCAGTTTCCCACAGGATAAGGAGCAGTACTTC.

This chain uses TRBV7-6 with TRBJ1-4, with no clear D. V lost 4 bases, J lost 8 bases, and 20 bases lay in between. The CDR3 covers 16 residues. Germline loops: CDR1 SGHVS, CDR2 FNYEAQ. DNA for the CDR3: TGTGCCAGCAGCTCCTCCCTCAATCGGGCAAGGGAAAAACTGTTTTTT. It translates to CASSSSLNRAREKLFF.

This sequence joins TRBV6-1 and TRBJ2-3; possibly TRBD2 for D (7 bases). Trimming removed 9 bases at V and 0 bases at J, with 19 bases between. The germline V gene encodes CDR1 MNHNS and CDR2 SASEGT. The CDR3 has 16 residues. The DNA for the CDR3 is TGTGCCAGTTACGGGGGGCCCCTAACTAGCACAGATACGCAGTATTTT. It translates to CASYGGPLTSTDTQYF.

The V call is TRBV6-5, the J call TRBJ1-4, with D possibly TRBD1 on 5 matching bases. V lost 2 bases, J lost 10 bases, and 14 bases lay in between. This CDR3 comprises 14 residues. Germline V gene sequence: CDR1 MNHEY, CDR2 SVGAGI. The CDR3: CASSYGDSSRKLFF. DNA for the CDR3: TGTGCCAGCAGTTACGGCGACAGTAGCCGAAAACTGTTTTTT.

This clonotype was seen a few times. This chain connects TRBV7-9 to TRBJ2-7, with D perhaps TRBD1 (5 bases). Deletions cut 5 bases from V and 4 bases from J, with 15 bases between. CDR1 and CDR2 from the germline V gene are SEHNR and FQNEAQ (reference sequence). The CDR3 spans 14 residues. The CDR3 is CASSARVSRYEQYF. The CDR3 coding sequence is TGTGCCAGCAGCGCCAGGGTTTCGAGGTACGAGCAGTACTTC.

The J gene is TRBJ1-4, the V gene TRBV4-2; D call uncertain. V dropped 4 bases and J dropped 8 bases, with 8 bases sitting between them. Germline-derived CDR1 and CDR2 are LGHNA and YNFKEQ. This CDR3 is 12 amino acids long. CDR3 protein: CASSRAEEKLFF. DNA for the CDR3: TGTGCCAGCAGCCGGGCTGAAGAAAAACTGTTTTTT.